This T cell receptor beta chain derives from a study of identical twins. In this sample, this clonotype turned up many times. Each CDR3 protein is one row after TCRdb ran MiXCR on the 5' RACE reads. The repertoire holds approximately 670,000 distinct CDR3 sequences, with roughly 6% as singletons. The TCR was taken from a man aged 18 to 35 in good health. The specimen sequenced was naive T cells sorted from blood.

For the CDR3, the DNA is TGTGCCAGCAGTACCACAGGGGTTCTCAATGAGCAGTTCTTC. The encoded protein is CASSTTGVLNEQFF. The rearrangement uses TRBV12-3 or TRBV12-4 and TRBJ2-1; 7 bases map to TRBD1. The CDR3 consists of 14 residues. J gave up 6 bases and V 5 bases, and 7 bases lay outside the gene matches.